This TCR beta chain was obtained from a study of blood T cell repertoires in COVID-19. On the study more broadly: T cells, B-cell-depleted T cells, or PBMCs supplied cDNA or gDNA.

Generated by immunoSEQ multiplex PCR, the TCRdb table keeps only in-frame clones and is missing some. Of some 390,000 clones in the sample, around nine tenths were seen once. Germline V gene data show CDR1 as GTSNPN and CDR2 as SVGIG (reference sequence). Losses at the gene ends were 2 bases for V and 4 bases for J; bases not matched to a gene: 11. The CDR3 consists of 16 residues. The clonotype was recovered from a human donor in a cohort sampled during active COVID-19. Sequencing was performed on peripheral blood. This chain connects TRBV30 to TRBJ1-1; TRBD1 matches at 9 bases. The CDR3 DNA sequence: TGTGCCTGGAGTCATCCAATCACAGGGGGCGGCACTGAAGCTTTCTTT. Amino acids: CAWSHPITGGGTEAFF.